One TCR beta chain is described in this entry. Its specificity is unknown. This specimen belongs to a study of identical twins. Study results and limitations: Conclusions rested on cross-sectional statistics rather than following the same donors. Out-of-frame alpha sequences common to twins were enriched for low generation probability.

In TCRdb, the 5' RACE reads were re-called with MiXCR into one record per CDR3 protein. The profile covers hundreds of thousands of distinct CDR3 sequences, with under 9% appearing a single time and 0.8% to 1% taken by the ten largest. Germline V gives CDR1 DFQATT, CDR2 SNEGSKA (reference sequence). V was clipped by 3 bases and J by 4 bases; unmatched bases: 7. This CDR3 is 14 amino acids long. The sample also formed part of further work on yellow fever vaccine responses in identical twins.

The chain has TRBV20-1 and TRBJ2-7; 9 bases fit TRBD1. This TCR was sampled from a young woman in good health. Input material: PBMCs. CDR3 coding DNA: TGCAGTGCTAGTAGGGGGACAGGGACGTACGAGCAGTACTTC. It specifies CSASRGTGTYEQYF.